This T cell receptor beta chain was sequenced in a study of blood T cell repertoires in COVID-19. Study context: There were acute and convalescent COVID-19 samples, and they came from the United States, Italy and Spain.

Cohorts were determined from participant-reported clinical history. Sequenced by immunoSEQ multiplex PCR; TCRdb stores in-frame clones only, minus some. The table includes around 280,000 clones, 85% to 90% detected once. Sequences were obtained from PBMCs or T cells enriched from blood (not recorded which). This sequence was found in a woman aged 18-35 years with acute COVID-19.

CDR3 in amino acids: CASSYLINPGAQTGAFF. CDR3 nucleotide sequence: TGTGCCAGCAGTTACTTGATAAATCCGGGAGCCCAAACGGGGGCTTTCTTT. The chain carries TRBV6-2 or TRBV6-3 and TRBJ1-1, with D hard to call. In germline, CDR1 is MNHEY, CDR2 SVGEGT. Trimming took off 1 base at V and 11 bases at J, with 26 bases between the two ends. The CDR3 is 17 residues long.